A selection of T cell receptor beta chains follows, all from one sample in a study of T cells in Graves' hyperthyroidism and ophthalmopathy. MiXCR, applied by TCRdb to the multiplex PCR reads, yields one record per CDR3 protein. The data hold tens of thousands of distinct CDR3 sequences, with roughly 50% observed a single time. The sequenced material came from peripheral blood or thyroid tissue (not recorded which). The receptors come from a man in his late teens or twenties with Graves' hyperthyroidism. Both conserved end residues are part of each CDR3.

cdr3_aa | j_call | v_call
CASSRTRLKNTGELFF | TRBJ2-2 | TRBV13
CATSDLAETQYF | TRBJ2-5 | TRBV24-1
CASSPPNYGYTF | TRBJ1-2 | TRBV7-9
CASSVTGTGNSPLHF | TRBJ1-6 | TRBV25-1
CASRGGRAEQYF | TRBJ2-7 | TRBV7-4
CSPRPSGMYEQYF | TRBJ2-7 | TRBV20-1
CSAGLAGGPETQYF | TRBJ2-5 | TRBV20-1
CASSFQGSNSPLHF | TRBJ1-6 | TRBV7-2
CASSPGQYQETQYF | TRBJ2-5 | TRBV7-9
CSARRTGLGDTQYF | TRBJ2-3 | TRBV20-1
CASSPQGGPGYGYTF | TRBJ1-2 | TRBV12-3/TRBV12-4
CASSSTGVSNQPQHF | TRBJ1-5 | TRBV7-2
CASSLSLGAETAFF | TRBJ1-1 | TRBV7-2
CASGLEIRRGQGTQYF | TRBJ2-5 | TRBV7-2
CASSEMGQTNQPQHF | TRBJ1-5 | TRBV2
CASSTSGGAENEQFF | TRBJ2-1 | TRBV13
CAISDRGQKLFF | TRBJ1-4 | TRBV10-3
CASSPMGQQYF | TRBJ2-7 | TRBV7-2
CASSLRQGAGETQYF | TRBJ2-5 | TRBV5-5
CSVETGVSYEQYF | TRBJ2-7 | TRBV29-1
CAISESGGTNYGYTF | TRBJ1-2 | TRBV10-3
CSAPGQGRETQYF | TRBJ2-5 | TRBV20-1
CASTPNRATYEQYF | TRBJ2-7 | TRBV7-6
CASSQGTVYEQYF | TRBJ2-7 | TRBV7-8
CSAMGLVTGSPGELFF | TRBJ2-2 | TRBV20-1
CASSAGVRGYTF | TRBJ1-2 | TRBV9
CAIWPGGANVLTF | TRBJ2-6 | TRBV24-1
CATSNMERGHGYTF | TRBJ1-2 | TRBV15
CASSLAGTGGWHQPQHF | TRBJ1-5 | TRBV7-2
CASSRGVGHGYTF | TRBJ1-2 | TRBV19
CAGTSGRTDTQYF | TRBJ2-3 | TRBV28
CSGKQVNTEAFF | TRBJ1-1 | TRBV29-1
CASSQVGISTTEAFF | TRBJ1-1 | TRBV3-2
CSANRGFALGQYF | TRBJ2-7 | TRBV20-1
CSVESPKGGASTDTQYF | TRBJ2-3 | TRBV29-1
CASSSPTPNTEAFF | TRBJ1-1 | TRBV12-3/TRBV12-4
CASSSKGHYNSPLHF | TRBJ1-6 | TRBV11-2
CASKGQANSPLHF | TRBJ1-6 | TRBV2
CASSFHRGYGYTF | TRBJ1-2 | TRBV27
CSALLAAGEAYEQYF | TRBJ2-7 | TRBV20-1
CASSWGERGAKNIQYF | TRBJ2-4 | TRBV7-2
CASSQGPPYEQYF | TRBJ2-7 | TRBV6-5
CATSDKGHEQYF | TRBJ2-7 | TRBV24-1
CASSTSGRGETQYF | TRBJ2-5 | TRBV7-7
CASSLDPRSSGTGELFF | TRBJ2-2 | TRBV11-2
CATITTGAGQPQHF | TRBJ1-5 | TRBV15
CASSEAPWYEQYF | TRBJ2-7 | TRBV2
CASSPVSGGYTF | TRBJ1-2 | TRBV25-1
CASSQDWAESEKLFF | TRBJ1-4 | TRBV4-1
CASSLGEAYEQYF | TRBJ2-7 | TRBV7-9
CASSYGLAGAEQYF | TRBJ2-7 | TRBV7-9
CASRGTGRVAQYF | TRBJ2-5 | TRBV28
CASRKGGFATGELFF | TRBJ2-2 | TRBV19
CASTIGTGDYGYTF | TRBJ1-2 | TRBV19
CASSGRALQTQYF | TRBJ2-5 | TRBV7-6
CASRPGTGQTEAFF | TRBJ1-1 | TRBV5-1
CASSLPRTSHGQFF | TRBJ2-1 | TRBV7-9
CSAKNRSRAGNTEAFF | TRBJ1-1 | TRBV20-1
CASTPGQAIQETQYF | TRBJ2-5 | TRBV2